These 18 T cell receptor beta chains were sequenced from one sample in a study of cytomegalovirus exposure and HLA in healthy donors. Use of 60 Vbeta and 13 Jbeta primers characterized the PCR. Some clones are missing from TCRdb's copy, which holds only in-frame ones; the method was immunoSEQ multiplex PCR. Of about 210,000 clones listed, about 80% are singletons. Material: PBMCs. Receptors were obtained from a woman younger than 45 in good health and CMV-seropositive.

This chain uses TRBV18 with TRBJ2-2, with 13 bases identical to TRBD2. The CDR3 totals 17 residues. Germline V CDR1 and CDR2: KGHSH, LQKENI. V was clipped by 1 base and J by 5 bases; unmatched bases: 4. The CDR3 reads CASSPLGLAGVTGELFF. In DNA form, the CDR3 reads TGTGCCAGCTCACCACTTGGACTAGCGGGGGTGACCGGGGAGCTGTTTTTT.

The CDR3 sequence: CASSSLDRGPTGELFF. CDR3 nucleotide sequence: TGTGCCAGCAGCTCACTAGACAGGGGACCCACCGGGGAGCTGTTTTTT. The chain links TRBV11-3 to TRBJ2-2; TRBD1 agrees at 8 bases. Losses at the gene ends were 4 bases for V and 4 bases for J; bases not matched to a gene: 8. Germline-derived CDR1 and CDR2 are SGHNT and YENEEA. This CDR3 spans 16 amino acids. The complete variable domain, with remaining parts taken from reference TRBV11-3 and TRBJ2-2, reads EAGVVQSPRYKIIEKKQPVAFWCNPISGHNTLYWYLQNLGQGPELLIRYENEEAVDDSQLPKDRFSAERLKGVDSTLKIQPAELGDSAVYLCASSSLDRGPTGELFFGEGSRLTVL.

This clone showed up just once. The gene calls are TRBV5-8 and TRBJ2-1; weak D call: TRBD2 (6 bases). The CDR3 totals 16 residues. V was trimmed by 2 bases and J by 4 bases, leaving 16 bases between them. In germline, CDR1 is SGHTS, CDR2 YDEGEE. This CDR3 reads CASSFRRRAGYNEQFF. The CDR3 DNA reads TGTGCCAGCAGCTTCCGGAGGAGGGCCGGTTACAATGAGCAGTTCTTC.

The J gene is TRBJ2-5, the V gene TRBV4-1; TRBD1 matches 12 bases. With V trimmed by 3 bases and J by 4 bases, 6 bases remained unmatched. The CDR3 consists of 16 residues. CDR1 and CDR2 (germline): MGHRA, YSYEKL. The CDR3 coding sequence is TGCGCCAGCAGCCACTTGGGACAGGGGGCGACAGAGACCCAGTACTTC. Amino acid sequence: CASSHLGQGATETQYF.

This chain links TRBV9 with TRBJ1-1; no firm D call. The CDR3 contains 17 residues. Germline V gene lookup returns CDR1 SGDLS and CDR2 YYNGEE. Trimming pared 0 bases from V and 5 bases from J, leaving 20 bases between. Written as DNA, the CDR3 is TGTGCCAGCAGCGTAGCCGCGACTTCCCGGGGAGGAACTGAAGCTTTCTTT. Its protein product is CASSVAATSRGGTEAFF. The whole variable domain, remainder taken from reference TRBV9 and TRBJ1-1, is DSGVTQTPKHLITATGQRVTLRCSPRSGDLSVYWYQQSLDQGLQFLIQYYNGEERAKGNILERFSAQQFPDLHSELNLSSLELGDSALYFCASSVAATSRGGTEAFFGQGTRLTVV.

This clone has more than one count but fewer than ten. The chain carries TRBV4-3 and TRBJ2-7; D is uncertain. This CDR3 is built from 14 residues. V lost 1 base, J lost 1 base, and 8 bases lay in between. The germline CDR1 and CDR2 sequences are LGHNA and YSLEER. The CDR3 is CASSQAGGSYEQYF. CDR3 nucleotide sequence: TGCGCCAGCAGCCAAGCAGGTGGATCCTACGAGCAGTACTTC.

The chain combines TRBV7-9 with TRBJ2-6, with 8 bases lining up with TRBD1. The J segment lost 1 base and the V segment lost 4 bases, leaving 12 bases of the junction unmatched. Germline V gene data show CDR1 as SEHNR and CDR2 as FQNEAQ (reference sequence). The CDR3 extends over 19 amino acids. As DNA, the CDR3 is TGTGCCAGCAGCTCCAAAGGGGCAGGGGGCGGGTCTGGGGCCAACGTCCTGACTTTC. Its protein is CASSSKGAGGGSGANVLTF.

The chain couples TRBV27 to TRBJ2-1; TRBD1 might be the D (6 bases). Germline V gene lookup returns CDR1 MNHEY and CDR2 SMNVEV (reference sequence). V was pared by 3 bases and J by 4 bases, with 10 bases between. The CDR3 spans 14 residues. The CDR3 loop is CASSFGQYYNEQFF. The CDR3 DNA reads as TGTGCCAGCAGTTTTGGACAGTATTACAATGAGCAGTTCTTC.

The chain is built from TRBV6-1 and TRBJ2-7, with D perhaps matching TRBD2 (6 bases). CDR3 size: 15 residues. CDR1 MNHNS and CDR2 SASEGT come from the germline V gene. V was trimmed by 2 bases and J by 0 bases, leaving 11 bases between them. The CDR3 here is CASSEYGTYSYEQYF. The CDR3 coding sequence is TGTGCCAGCAGTGAATACGGGACTTACTCCTACGAGCAGTACTTC.

V usage is TRBV15 and J usage is TRBJ2-5, with 8 bases identical to TRBD1. Germline CDR1 reads LNHNV; CDR2 reads YYDKDF (reference sequence). Trimming took 3 bases from V and 7 from J; bases not matched to a gene: 10. This CDR3 is 15 amino acids long. CDR3 DNA sequence: TGTGCCACCAGCAGGGAACAGGGGGTCGGTGGGACCCAGTACTTC. Translated, it gives CATSREQGVGGTQYF. Full variable domain (missing parts from reference TRBV15 and TRBJ2-5): DAMVIQNPRYQVTQFGKPVTLSCSQTLNHNVMYWYQQKSSQAPKLLFHYYDKDFNNEADTPDNFQSRRPNTSFCFLDIRSPGLGDTAMYLCATSREQGVGGTQYFGPGTRLLVL.

This clone appeared once. This chain links TRBV7-2 with TRBJ2-1; 9 bases align to TRBD2. CDR1 is SGHTA and CDR2 is FQGNSA in the germline V gene. J was trimmed by 4 bases and V by 4 bases; bases with no gene match: 5. This CDR3 is built from 15 residues. This CDR3 is CASSSPAGGYNEQFF. The CDR3 bases are TGTGCCAGCAGCTCCCCAGCGGGAGGTTACAATGAGCAGTTCTTC. The variable domain in full, with the rest retrieved from reference TRBV7-2 and TRBJ2-1, is GAGVSQSPSNKVTEKGKDVELRCDPISGHTALYWYRQSLGQGLEFLIYFQGNSAPDKSGLPSDRFSAERTGGSVSTLTIQRTQQEDSAVYLCASSSPAGGYNEQFFGPGTRLTVL.

The V gene is TRBV7-6, the J gene TRBJ2-7; 9 nucleotides line up with TRBD2. The CDR3 contains 15 residues. The V gene's germline CDR1 is SGHVS and CDR2 FNYEAQ. V was clipped by 5 bases and J by 7 bases; unmatched bases: 12. This CDR3 is CASSPWAGGSREQYF. The DNA of the CDR3 is TGTGCCAGCAGCCCCTGGGCGGGAGGGTCCAGGGAGCAGTACTTC.

This clone was seen a few times. V and J are TRBV27 and TRBJ2-1, with 8 bases aligning to TRBD2. The CDR3 contains 13 residues. Germline assignment: CDR1 MNHEY and CDR2 SMNVEV (reference sequence). After removal of 0 bases from V and 15 bases from J, the junction contained 7 bases not matched to a gene. This chain's CDR3 is CASSLSREENPFF. DNA of the CDR3: TGTGCCAGCAGTTTATCGCGGGAGGAGAATCCGTTCTTC.

This clone was observed a few times. This sequence joins TRBV6-5 and TRBJ1-1; maybe TRBD1 (6 bases). Germline lookup yields CDR1 MNHEY and CDR2 SVGAGI. Trimming cost V 4 bases and J 0 bases, with 9 bases left between them. The CDR3 covers 14 residues. The CDR3 reads CASSFGTMNTEAFF. The CDR3, as DNA: TGTGCCAGCAGTTTCGGGACAATGAACACTGAAGCTTTCTTT.

This clone turned up a few times. The chain links TRBV2 to TRBJ2-2; tentative D call: TRBD2 (5 bases). Trimming removed 3 bases from V and 6 bases from J, with 11 bases in between. CDR1 and CDR2 from the germline V gene are SNHLY and FYNNEI. The CDR3 spans 14 residues. Written as DNA, the CDR3 is TGTGCCAGCAGTGACTGGGGAGATGCCGGGGAGCTGTTTTTT. This encodes CASSDWGDAGELFF.

V is TRBV10-1 and J is TRBJ2-1; the D is unclear. Between the trimmed V and J ends, which lost 2 bases and 5 bases, there was a span of 13 bases. CDR1 and CDR2 from the germline V gene are WNHNN and SYGVQD (reference sequence). CDR3 length equals 15 residues. The CDR3, as DNA: TGCGCCAGCAGTGAGCAGGTTCGCTTCAACAATGAGCAGTTCTTC. Translation gives CASSEQVRFNNEQFF.

The J gene is TRBJ1-4, the V gene TRBV4-3; D unresolved. Germline values: CDR1 LGHNA, CDR2 YSLEER. The CDR3 is made up of 16 amino acids. V lost 0 bases, J lost 8 bases, and 16 bases lay in between. Here the CDR3 reads CASSQDLARGGEKLFF. CDR3 nucleotide sequence: TGCGCCAGCAGCCAAGATCTGGCCAGAGGTGGCGAAAAACTGTTTTTT.

This clone occurred a few times. This rearrangement joins TRBV2 to TRBJ2-7, with D maybe TRBD2 (7 bases). Trimming removed 11 bases from V and 4 bases from J, with 18 bases in between. The CDR3 sequence is 13 residues long. Per the germline V gene, CDR1 is SNHLY and CDR2 is FYNNEI. The CDR3 spells CAGRRGGPYEQYF. As DNA, the CDR3 is TGTGCCGGGCGGAGGGGGGGACCTTACGAGCAGTACTTC.